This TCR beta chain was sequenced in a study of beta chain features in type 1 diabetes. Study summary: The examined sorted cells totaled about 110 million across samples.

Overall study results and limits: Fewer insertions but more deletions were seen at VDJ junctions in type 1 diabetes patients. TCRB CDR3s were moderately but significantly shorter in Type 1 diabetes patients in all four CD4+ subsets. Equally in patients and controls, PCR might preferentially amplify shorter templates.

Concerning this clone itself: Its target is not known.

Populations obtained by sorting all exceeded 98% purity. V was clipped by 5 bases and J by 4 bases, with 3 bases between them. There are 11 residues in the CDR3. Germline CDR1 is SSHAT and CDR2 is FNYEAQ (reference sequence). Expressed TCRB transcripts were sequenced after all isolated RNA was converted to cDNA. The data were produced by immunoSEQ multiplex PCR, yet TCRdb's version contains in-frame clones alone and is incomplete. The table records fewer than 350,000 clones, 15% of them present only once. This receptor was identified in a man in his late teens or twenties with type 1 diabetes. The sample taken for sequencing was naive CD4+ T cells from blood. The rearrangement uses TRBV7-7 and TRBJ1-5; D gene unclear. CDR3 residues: CASSRNQPQHF. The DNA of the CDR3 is TGTGCCAGCAGCCGTAATCAGCCCCAGCATTTT.